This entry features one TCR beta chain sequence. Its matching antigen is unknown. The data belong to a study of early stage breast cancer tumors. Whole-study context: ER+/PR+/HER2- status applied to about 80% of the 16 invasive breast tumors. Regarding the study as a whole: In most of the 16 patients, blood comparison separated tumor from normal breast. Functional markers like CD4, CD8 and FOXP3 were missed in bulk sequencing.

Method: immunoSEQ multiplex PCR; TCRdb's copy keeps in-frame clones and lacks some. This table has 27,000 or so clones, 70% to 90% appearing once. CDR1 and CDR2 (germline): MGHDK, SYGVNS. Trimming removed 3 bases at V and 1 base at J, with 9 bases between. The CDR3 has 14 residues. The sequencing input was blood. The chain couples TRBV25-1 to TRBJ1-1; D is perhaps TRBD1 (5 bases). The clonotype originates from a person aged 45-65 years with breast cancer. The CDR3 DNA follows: TGTGCCAGCAGTGAGGGACGGAGGAACACTGAAGCTTTCTTT. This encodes CASSEGRRNTEAFF.